The 2 T cell receptor beta chains in this list originate from one sample, sequenced in a study of cytomegalovirus exposure and HLA in healthy donors (dated by TCRdb to the late 2010s). The library was built by means of the immunoSEQ multiplex PCR assay. For the multiplex PCR, a mixture combining 60 forward primers for TCR Vbeta segments and 13 reverse primers for TCR Jbeta segments was used. TCRdb provides this immuneACCESS table in a form limited to in-frame rearrangements. Some clones are lacking; in checked studies, under half of them reflect an unresolved V gene, and why the rest are absent is not known. The table of this sample itemizes some 110,000 clones. More than 3.5% of the sample is taken by the ten largest. Sequences were obtained from PBMCs. These receptor sequences come from a young man in good health and CMV-seronegative.

The chain couples TRBV2 to TRBJ2-7, with D perhaps TRBD1 (6 bases). V was shortened by 7 bases and J by 1 base, with 23 bases between the two germline ends. CDR1 is SNHLY and CDR2 is FYNNEI in the germline V gene. The length of the CDR3 is 17 residues. The CDR3 sequence: CASTLESPGTRSYEQYF. CDR3 in DNA: TGTGCCAGCACCTTAGAAAGCCCCGGGACACGATCCTACGAGCAGTACTTC.

The rearrangement uses TRBV7-8 and TRBJ2-3; D is uncertain. CDR1 and CDR2 (germline): SGHVS, FQNEAQ. The V end was cut by 0 bases, the J end by 8 bases, with 6 bases between. The CDR3 is 12 amino acids. CDR3 sequence: CASSLALRTQYF. The CDR3 DNA reads TGTGCCAGCAGCTTAGCACTCCGTACGCAGTATTTT. The entire variable domain, with the rest obtained from reference TRBV7-8 and TRBJ2-3, is as follows: GAGVSQSPRYKVAKRGQDVALRCDPISGHVSLFWYQQALGQGPEFLTYFQNEAQLDKSGLPSDRFFAERPEGSVSTLKIQRTQQEDSAVYLCASSLALRTQYFGPGTRLTVL.